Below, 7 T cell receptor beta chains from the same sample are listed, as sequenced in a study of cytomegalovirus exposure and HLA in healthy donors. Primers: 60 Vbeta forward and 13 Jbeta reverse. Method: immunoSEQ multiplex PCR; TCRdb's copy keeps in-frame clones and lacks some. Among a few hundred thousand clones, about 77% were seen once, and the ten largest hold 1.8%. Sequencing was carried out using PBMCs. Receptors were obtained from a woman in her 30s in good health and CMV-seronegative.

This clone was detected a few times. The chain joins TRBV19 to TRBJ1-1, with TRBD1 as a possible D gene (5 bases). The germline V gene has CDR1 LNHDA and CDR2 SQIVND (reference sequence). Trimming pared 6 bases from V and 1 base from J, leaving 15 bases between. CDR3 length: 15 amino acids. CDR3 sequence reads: CASSPSTQGNTEAFF. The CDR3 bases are TGTGCCAGTAGCCCCTCCACTCAGGGGAACACTGAAGCTTTCTTT.

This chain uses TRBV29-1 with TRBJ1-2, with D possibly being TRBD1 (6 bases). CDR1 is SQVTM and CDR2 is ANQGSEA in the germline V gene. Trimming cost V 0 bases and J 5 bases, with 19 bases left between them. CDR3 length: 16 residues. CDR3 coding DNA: TGCAGCGTTGAAGATCGTTGGGAGGGGGGAAAATATGGCTACACCTTC. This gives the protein CSVEDRWEGGKYGYTF.

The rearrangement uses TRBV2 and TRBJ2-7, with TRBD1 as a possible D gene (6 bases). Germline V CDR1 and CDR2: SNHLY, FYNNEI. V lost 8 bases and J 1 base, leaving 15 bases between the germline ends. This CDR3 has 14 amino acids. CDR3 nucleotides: TGTGCCAGCCGATCTCGGGACAATTCCTACGAGCAGTACTTC. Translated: CASRSRDNSYEQYF.

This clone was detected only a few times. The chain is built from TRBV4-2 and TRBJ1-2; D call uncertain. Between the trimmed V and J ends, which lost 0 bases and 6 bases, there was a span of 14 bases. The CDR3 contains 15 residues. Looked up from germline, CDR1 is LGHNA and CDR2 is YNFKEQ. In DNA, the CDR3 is TGTGCCAGCAGCCAAGAGATTCGGGGAACGGATGGCTACACCTTC. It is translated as CASSQEIRGTDGYTF.

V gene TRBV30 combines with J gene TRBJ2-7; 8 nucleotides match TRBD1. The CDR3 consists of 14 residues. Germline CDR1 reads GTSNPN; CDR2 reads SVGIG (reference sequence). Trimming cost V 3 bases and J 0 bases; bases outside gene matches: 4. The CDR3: CAWSRDRSSYEQYF. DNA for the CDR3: TGTGCCTGGAGCAGGGACAGGAGCTCCTACGAGCAGTACTTC.

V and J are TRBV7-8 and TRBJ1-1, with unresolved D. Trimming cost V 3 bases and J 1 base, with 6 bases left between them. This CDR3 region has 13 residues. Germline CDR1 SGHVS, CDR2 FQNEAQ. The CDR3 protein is CASSFGSNTEAFF. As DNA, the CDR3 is TGTGCCAGCAGCTTTGGCTCGAACACTGAAGCTTTCTTT. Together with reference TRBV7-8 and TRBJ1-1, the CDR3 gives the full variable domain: GAGVSQSPRYKVAKRGQDVALRCDPISGHVSLFWYQQALGQGPEFLTYFQNEAQLDKSGLPSDRFFAERPEGSVSTLKIQRTQQEDSAVYLCASSFGSNTEAFFGQGTRLTVV.

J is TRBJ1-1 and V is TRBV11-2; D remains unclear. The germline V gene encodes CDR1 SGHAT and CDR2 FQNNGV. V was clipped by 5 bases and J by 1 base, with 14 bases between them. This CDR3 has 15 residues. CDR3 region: CASSIYGLQNTEAFF. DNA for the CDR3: TGTGCCAGCAGCATTTATGGACTTCAGAACACTGAAGCTTTCTTT.